This TCR beta chain was sequenced in a study of blood T cell repertoires in COVID-19. About the study: Sample material is recorded as cDNA or gDNA derived from T cells, B-cell-depleted T cells, or PBMCs.

CDR1 is SGHTA, CDR2 FQGNSA, per germline. The CDR3 is 14 residues long. Trimming removed 0 bases at V and 7 bases at J, with 12 bases between. Original methodology: Estimation of nucleated cell counts was performed using reference gene primer amplification. Method: immunoSEQ multiplex PCR; TCRdb's copy keeps in-frame clones and lacks some. That table gives V, J and clone size, and the DNA gave D and trimming. This table holds roughly 180,000 clones, under 90% found once. This receptor was identified in a human donor in a cohort sampled during active COVID-19. The chain has TRBV7-2 and TRBJ1-2; D remains unclear. Sequencing was carried out using peripheral blood. CDR3 in DNA: TGTGCCAGCAGCTTAGCTTCCCGAGGCACTGGCTACACCTTC. Amino acid sequence: CASSLASRGTGYTF.